A selection of T cell receptor beta chains follows, all from one sample in a study of blood T cell repertoires in COVID-19. Some clones are missing from TCRdb's copy, which holds only in-frame ones; the method was immunoSEQ multiplex PCR. There are tens of thousands of clones in the sample; around 81% occur only once, and roughly 4.8% lies in the top ten. The sequenced sample was peripheral blood. These TCRs come from a woman in her sixties or seventies with acute or convalescent COVID-19. The CDR3 runs from the conserved cysteine through the conserved F or W. The order of the fields is D gene, J gene, CDR3 length, clone size, V gene, CDR3 DNA, CDR3 protein. A D gene is named only where the DNA matches it firmly. Expanded clones get a size class; other rows say once, few or many, or leave the size out.

>TRBD1|TRBJ1-3|17|NA|TRBV4-2
TGTGCCAGCAGCCAACCCGGGACAGCCGTCTCTGGAAACACCATATATTTT
CASSQPGTAVSGNTIYF
>TRBD2|TRBJ2-3|15|NA|TRBV11-2
TGTGCCAGCAGCGCCAGGGGACTAGCGACAGATACGCAGTATTTT
CASSARGLATDTQYF
>NA|TRBJ2-7|15|NA|TRBV4-1
TGCGCCAGCAGCCAAGATTTGGGAGCCGGCGGCGAGCAGTACTTC
CASSQDLGAGGEQYF
>TRBD1|TRBJ1-1|15|NA|TRBV5-1
TGCGCCAGCAGCTTGGCCGACAGGGGTTACACTGAAGCTTTCTTT
CASSLADRGYTEAFF
>TRBD2|TRBJ2-3|16|NA|TRBV28
TGTGCCAGCAGTTCCCTAGCGGGAGTCAAATCAGATACGCAGTATTTT
CASSSLAGVKSDTQYF
>NA|TRBJ2-2|15|NA|TRBV18
TGTGCCAGCCCACACTTCCTACCTAACACCGGGGAGCTGTTTTTT
CASPHFLPNTGELFF
>TRBD2|TRBJ2-1|14|once|TRBV6-2/TRBV6-3
TGTGCCAGCAGTTCAACAGCGGGAGGCCGAGGGCAGTTCTTC
CASSSTAGGRGQFF
>TRBD1|TRBJ1-1|14|NA|TRBV3-1/TRBV3-2
TGTGCCAGCAGCCCTCACCGACAGGGCCAAGGCGCTTTCTTT
CASSPHRQGQGAFF
>TRBD2|TRBJ2-3|17|NA|TRBV18
TGTGCCAGCCGAGGTCTCCGGAGCGGGGCTAGCACAGATACGCAGTATTTT
CASRGLRSGASTDTQYF
>NA|TRBJ1-3|15|NA|TRBV14
TGTGCCAGCAGCCAAGAGGCGGGCTCTGGAAACACCATATATTTT
CASSQEAGSGNTIYF
>NA|TRBJ1-1|12|NA|TRBV12-3/TRBV12-4
TGTGCCAGCAGTTTCCAAACAGTACAAGCTTTCTTT
CASSFQTVQAFF
>TRBD1|TRBJ2-5|14|NA|TRBV6-6
TGTGCCAGCAGTTACGACAGGGGGCGAGAGACCCAGTACTTC
CASSYDRGRETQYF
>NA|TRBJ1-2|11|NA|TRBV29-1
TGCAGCGTGACCGCAGGGTACGGCTACACCTTC
CSVTAGYGYTF
>NA|TRBJ2-1|13|NA|TRBV5-4
TGTGCCAGCAGCTTCAAGGGGCACAATGAGCAGTTCTTC
CASSFKGHNEQFF
>NA|TRBJ2-5|14|NA|TRBV28
TGTGCCAGCAGTTTTGCTAGAGGCCAAGAGACCCAGTACTTC
CASSFARGQETQYF
>TRBD1|TRBJ1-3|16|NA|TRBV9
TGTGCCAGCAGCGAAGGGGGCCTAACTTCTGGAAACACCATATATTTT
CASSEGGLTSGNTIYF
>TRBD1|TRBJ1-1|13|NA|TRBV19
TGTGCCAGTAGTGGGGACAGGGGGACTGAAGCTTTCTTT
CASSGDRGTEAFF
>TRBD1|TRBJ1-1|15|few|TRBV14
TGTGCCAGCAGACATGGACAGGGAATGAACACTGAAGCTTTCTTT
CASRHGQGMNTEAFF
>TRBD1|TRBJ2-1|13|NA|TRBV11-2
TGTGCCAGCAGACGGACAGGGCTGAATGAGCAGTTCTTC
CASRRTGLNEQFF
>NA|TRBJ2-1|15|NA|TRBV7-2
TGTGCCAGCAGCCCCCGACCGGGGGCCTACAATGAGCAGTTCTTC
CASSPRPGAYNEQFF
>NA|TRBJ1-2|12|NA|TRBV6-5
TGTGCCAGCAGGGACAGACTCTATGGCTACACCTTC
CASRDRLYGYTF
>TRBD2|TRBJ2-1|17|NA|TRBV5-1
TGCGCCAGCAGCCGAGGACTAGCGGGGGGCCTTAGGGATGAGCAGTTCTTC
CASSRGLAGGLRDEQFF
>TRBD2|TRBJ2-1|15|once|TRBV5-1
TGCGCCAGCAGCCGGACTAGCGGGGCTAACAATGAGCAGTTCTTC
CASSRTSGANNEQFF
>NA|TRBJ1-3|16|NA|TRBV6-6
TGTGCCAGCAGTTACTTGACAGTTCATGCTGGAAACACCATATATTTT
CASSYLTVHAGNTIYF
>TRBD2|TRBJ2-2|15|NA|TRBV9
TGTGCCAGCAGCAGCGGACTAGATAACACCGGGGAGCTGTTTTTT
CASSSGLDNTGELFF
>NA|TRBJ2-7|12|NA|TRBV24-1
TGTGCCACCGGCTCCAGGGTAGGGGAGCAGTACTTC
CATGSRVGEQYF
>TRBD1|TRBJ1-4|13|NA|TRBV5-4
TGTGCCAGCAGCCGGGACAGTAATGAAAAACTGTTTTTT
CASSRDSNEKLFF
>NA|TRBJ1-4|13|NA|TRBV27
TGTGCCAGCAGTTCGTTAGACAGCCTTAAACTGTTTTTT
CASSSLDSLKLFF